This entry features one T cell receptor beta chain sequence. Its antigen is as yet unknown. The observed sequence ends 3 residues before the CDR3 terminus, with the missing tail filled in from the germline J gene. This specimen belongs to a study of T cells in women clearing cervical HPV infection. The ends lost 2 bases at V and 6 bases at J; junction bases unmatched: 6. Looked up from germline, CDR1 is MNHNS and CDR2 is SASEGT. This CDR3 spans 14 amino acids. Using immunoSEQ multiplex PCR, the repertoire was profiled, and TCRdb retains in-frame clones only, with some absent. Seen in this sample are 20,000 or so clones; the ten most common clones hold more than 9%. Findings and caveats of the study: Combining TCR richness with V gene abundances gave approximately 0.84 AUC. CIN3+ cases had significantly higher TCR repertoire richness than controls, but evenness did not differ.

The sequenced material came from blood buffy coat. The chain couples TRBV6-1 to TRBJ2-5; TRBD2 matches 7 bases. The sequence came from a woman aged 18-69 years with a cervical HPV16 infection that either progressed to CIN3+ or cleared (not recorded which). The CDR3 protein is CASSEWMGGKTQYF. Incomplete CDR3 DNA: TGTGCCAGCAGTGAATGGATGGGGGGGAAGACC.